The 12 T cell receptor beta chains below all came from one sample that was sequenced in a study of T cell clones after liver transplantation. Assay used: immunoSEQ multiplex PCR; TCRdb lists only in-frame clones, some missing. This sample yields under 90,000 clones, of which roughly 80% are seen a single time; about 0.6% belongs to the top ten. Here the sequenced sample was CD4+ T cells from blood, taken before liver transplant. Receptors were obtained from a human donor who received a liver transplant.

This chain uses TRBV10-3 with TRBJ2-1; 10 bases fit TRBD2. The germline V gene has CDR1 ENHRY and CDR2 SYGVKD. The junction had 9 bases not matched to a gene; V was cut back by 10 bases and J by 6 bases. This CDR3 is built from 14 residues. The CDR3 region is CATRGASGSNEQFF. CDR3 nucleotides: TGTGCCACGAGGGGGGCTAGCGGGAGCAATGAGCAGTTCTTC.

This rearrangement joins TRBV11-2 to TRBJ2-7; 11 bases agree with TRBD2. The CDR3 has 15 amino acids. V shed 3 bases and J 7 bases; nucleotides not matched to a gene: 8. Looked up from germline, CDR1 is SGHAT and CDR2 is FQNNGV. CDR3 region: CASSFVAGGPGEQYF. DNA for the CDR3: TGTGCCAGCAGCTTCGTAGCGGGAGGGCCGGGGGAGCAGTACTTC.

This clone was counted a few times. The chain has TRBV2 and TRBJ2-7; TRBD1 matches at 7 bases. After removal of 4 bases from V and 4 bases from J, the junction contained 4 bases not matched to a gene. Germline loops: CDR1 SNHLY, CDR2 FYNNEI. This CDR3 has 13 residues. The CDR3 sequence is CASSGQGGYEQYF. CDR3 DNA sequence: TGTGCCAGCAGTGGACAGGGTGGATACGAGCAGTACTTC.

The genes are TRBV7-3 and TRBJ1-2, with D tentatively TRBD1 (6 bases). The V end lost 5 bases, the J end lost 5 bases, and 15 bases lay between the germline ends. The CDR3 is 14 amino acids. The V gene's germline CDR1 is SGHTA and CDR2 FQGTGA. The CDR3 region has the DNA TGTGCCAGCAGCCCCGGTCAGGGGCGGTATGGCTACACCTTC. Translation: CASSPGQGRYGYTF.

The chain combines TRBV29-1 with TRBJ1-5; D is uncertain. The germline V and J ends were trimmed by 3 bases and 9 bases, with 15 bases remaining between them. Germline V gene sequence: CDR1 SQVTM, CDR2 ANQGSEA. The CDR3 runs to 13 residues. In DNA, the CDR3 is TGCAGCGTTGAGATTGGAGCCCGTGGGCCCCAGCATTTT. Its translation is CSVEIGARGPQHF.

The V call is TRBV19, the J call TRBJ2-3; D remains unclear. With 3 bases removed from V and 6 bases from J, the gap between germline ends came to 7 bases. This CDR3 spans 12 amino acids. The germline gives CDR1 LNHDA, CDR2 SQIVND (reference sequence). The CDR3 DNA is TGTGCCAGTAGTATTCAGGCGGATACGCAGTATTTT. It codes for CASSIQADTQYF.

V and J are TRBV7-8 and TRBJ1-2; D is unclear. The V gene lost 1 base and the J gene lost 4 bases, with 4 bases spanning the gap. Germline CDR1 reads SGHVS; CDR2 reads FQNEAQ. The CDR3 length is 12 residues. CDR3 region: CASSLVPYGYTF. The CDR3 DNA reads TGTGCCAGCAGCTTAGTCCCCTATGGCTACACCTTC.

The rearrangement joins TRBV21-1 to TRBJ1-4; the table's D call TRBD1 went unverified against the DNA. TRBV21-1 is noted as a pseudogene. This CDR3 comprises 14 residues. In nucleotides, the CDR3 is TGTGCCAGCAGCAAGAGGGACAGAGCTGAAAAACTGTTTTTT. Translation: CASSKRDRAEKLFF.

The V call is TRBV19, the J call TRBJ1-2; 8 bases agree with TRBD1. CDR3 length: 14 residues. The germline gives CDR1 LNHDA, CDR2 SQIVND (reference sequence). V gave up 3 bases and J gave up 6 bases; unmatched junction bases: 6. The CDR3 DNA reads as TGTGCCAGTAGTATTTCGGACAGGGTCAATGGCTACACCTTC. This translates into CASSISDRVNGYTF. Full variable domain (missing parts from reference TRBV19 and TRBJ1-2): DGGITQSPKYLFRKEGQNVTLSCEQNLNHDAMYWYRQDPGQGLRLIYYSQIVNDFQKGDIAEGYSVSREKKESFPLTVTSAQKNPTAFYLCASSISDRVNGYTFGSGTRLTVV.

V gene TRBV7-9 combines with J gene TRBJ1-2; D call uncertain. Germline CDR1 reads SEHNR; CDR2 reads FQNEAQ (reference sequence). CDR3 length: 14 residues. Trimming removed 4 bases from V and 3 bases from J, with 12 bases in between. The CDR3 region has the DNA TGTGCCAGCAGCTGGATGAGGGAAGACTATGGCTACACCTTC. Its protein is CASSWMREDYGYTF.

V gene TRBV5-5 combines with J gene TRBJ1-4; D is unclear. V lost 0 bases to trimming and J lost 8 bases, with 14 bases between them. The CDR3 sequence is 15 residues long. Germline CDR1 and CDR2: SGHKS and YYEKEE (reference sequence). CDR3 loop: CASSLGAGKMEKLFF. In DNA form, the CDR3 reads TGTGCCAGCAGCTTGGGAGCCGGGAAGATGGAAAAACTGTTTTTT.

This clone was seen only a few times. The chain uses TRBV28 and TRBJ2-1; no clear D. V was pared by 6 bases and J by 4 bases, with 10 bases between. The germline CDR1 and CDR2 sequences are MDHEN and SYDVKM. CDR3 length equals 13 residues. The CDR3 DNA reads TGTGCCAGCAGGCCAGGCGGTTACAATGAGCAGTTCTTC. It yields the protein CASRPGGYNEQFF.